The 29 T cell receptor beta chains below all came from one sample that was sequenced in a study of OX40 agonist ivuxolimab in advanced cancers. The table came from immunoSEQ multiplex PCR; TCRdb's copy has only in-frame clones and leaves some out. Seen here are tens of thousands of clones, roughly 89% observed once, and the top ten hold approximately 12%. The sequencing used CD4+ or CD8+ T cells sorted from blood, collected in a trial of the OX40 agonist ivuxolimab. These receptors came from an adult with an advanced solid tumor such as melanoma, head and neck, liver or kidney cancer.

The V and J genes are TRBV7-9 and TRBJ2-5; 8 bases are shared with TRBD1. With V trimmed by 7 bases and J by 1 base, 5 bases remained unmatched. The CDR3 is made up of 14 amino acids. Germline-derived CDR1 and CDR2 are SEHNR and FQNEAQ (reference sequence). CDR3 DNA sequence: TGTGCCAGCACCGCTGACAGGGGCCAAGAGACCCAGTACTTC. It yields the protein CASTADRGQETQYF.

This chain connects TRBV7-3 to TRBJ2-3, with 9 bases aligning to TRBD1. The V gene's germline CDR1 is SGHTA and CDR2 FQGTGA. V was pared by 5 bases and J by 0 bases, with 24 bases of the junction left unmatched. The CDR3 has 22 residues. The CDR3 sequence: CASSPVPGQGAEFKTSTDTQYF. The CDR3 DNA reads TGTGCCAGCAGCCCTGTCCCGGGACAGGGAGCTGAATTTAAGACTAGCACAGATACGCAGTATTTT.

The V gene is TRBV30, the J gene TRBJ2-2; D is undetermined. The CDR3 totals 14 residues. The V gene lost 0 bases and the J gene lost 0 bases, with 5 bases spanning the gap. Germline lookup yields CDR1 GTSNPN and CDR2 SVGIG (reference sequence). CDR3 amino acids: CAWSVPSNTGELFF. In DNA form, the CDR3 reads TGTGCCTGGAGTGTACCCTCGAACACCGGGGAGCTGTTTTTT.

The rearrangement links TRBV7-2 to TRBJ2-1; D call uncertain. Trimming cost V 5 bases and J 1 base, with 3 bases left between them. The CDR3 contains 12 residues. The germline V gene has CDR1 SGHTA and CDR2 FQGNSA. The CDR3 protein is CASSPSYNEQFF. CDR3 bases: TGTGCCAGCAGCCCTTCCTACAATGAGCAGTTCTTC.

The chain is built from TRBV7-9 and TRBJ1-5; no definite D call. V lost 2 bases and J lost 4, with 9 bases in between. The CDR3 contains 14 residues. Germline V CDR1 and CDR2: SEHNR, FQNEAQ (reference sequence). The CDR3: CASSLSVGNQPQHF. The DNA for the CDR3 is TGTGCCAGCAGCTTATCTGTTGGAAATCAGCCCCAGCATTTT.

The rearrangement links TRBV10-2 to TRBJ2-3, with D hard to call. Germline values: CDR1 WSHSY, CDR2 SAAADI. Trimming cost V 8 bases and J 0 bases, with 18 bases left between them. This CDR3 is built from 16 residues. CDR3 nucleotides: TGCGCCAGCGGTCGTCTCTGGGATAGTAGCACAGATACGCAGTATTTT. It specifies CASGRLWDSSTDTQYF.

In its sample, this clone was seen once. The rearrangement uses TRBV6-5 and TRBJ2-7, with 8 bases identical to TRBD1. The V gene's germline CDR1 is MNHEY and CDR2 SVGAGI. V lost 5 bases to trimming and J lost 5 bases; unmatched junction nucleotides: 8. CDR3 length: 14 amino acids. DNA for the CDR3: TGTGCCAGCAGTCACGGACAGGGCGGCAACGAGCAGTACTTC. It encodes CASSHGQGGNEQYF.

The rearrangement joins TRBV19 to TRBJ2-1, with 9 bases aligning to TRBD1. Germline CDR1 reads LNHDA; CDR2 reads SQIVND (reference sequence). The trim removed 5 bases at V and 3 bases at J, leaving 2 bases unmatched. The length of the CDR3 is 14 residues. CDR3 in DNA: TGTGCCAGTAGTCGACAGGGGGGCTACAATGAGCAGTTCTTC. It yields the protein CASSRQGGYNEQFF.

This chain links TRBV2 with TRBJ2-1; the D is unclear. The CDR3 sequence is 12 residues long. Per the germline V gene, CDR1 is SNHLY and CDR2 is FYNNEI. V lost 4 bases and J lost 7, with 8 bases in between. Here the CDR3 DNA reads TGTGCCAGCAGTGGGGCCAGGAATGAGCAGTTCTTC. Translated: CASSGARNEQFF.

This chain links TRBV14 with TRBJ1-3; unclear D gene. Germline values: CDR1 SGHDN, CDR2 FVKESK. The CDR3 sequence is 15 residues long. Trimming stripped 0 bases from V and 0 bases from J, with 6 bases between. The CDR3 here is CASSQDGNSGNTIYF. DNA for the CDR3: TGTGCCAGCAGCCAAGACGGTAACTCTGGAAACACCATATATTTT. The full variable domain, in which reference TRBV14 and TRBJ1-3 provide the parts outside the CDR3, is EAGVTQFPSHSVIEKGQTVTLRCDPISGHDNLYWYRRVMGKEIKFLLHFVKESKQDESGMPNNRFLAERTGGTYSTLKVQPAELEDSGVYFCASSQDGNSGNTIYFGEGSWLTVV.

The J gene is TRBJ1-6, the V gene TRBV19; 7 bases align to TRBD1. The CDR3 spans 19 residues. Germline values: CDR1 LNHDA, CDR2 SQIVND (reference sequence). After removal of 4 bases from V and 7 bases from J, the junction contained 19 bases not matched to a gene. CDR3 in amino acids: CASSSSILDSDRVNSPLHF. CDR3 nucleotides: TGTGCCAGTAGTAGTTCCATCTTGGATTCTGACAGGGTAAATTCACCCCTCCACTTT.

The chain combines TRBV7-6 with TRBJ1-4, with D unclear. V lost 2 bases and J 8 bases, leaving 12 bases between the germline ends. The CDR3 consists of 14 residues. The germline V gene encodes CDR1 SGHVS and CDR2 FNYEAQ. The CDR3 DNA sequence: TGTGCCAGCAGCTTATCCCCAAGAGGCGAAAAACTGTTTTTT. Protein: CASSLSPRGEKLFF.

The V call is TRBV9, the J call TRBJ1-1; D ambiguous. CDR1 is SGDLS and CDR2 is YYNGEE in the germline V gene. With 4 bases removed from V and 0 bases from J, the gap between germline ends came to 7 bases. This CDR3 region has 13 residues. The CDR3 nucleotides are TGTGCCAGCAGCCCGGGGATGAACACTGAAGCTTTCTTT. This codes for CASSPGMNTEAFF.

V gene TRBV7-8 combines with J gene TRBJ1-5; 7 bases line up with TRBD1. Germline V gene sequence: CDR1 SGHVS, CDR2 FQNEAQ. The CDR3 length is 22 residues. V lost 2 bases to trimming and J lost 0 bases; unmatched junction nucleotides: 22. The CDR3 DNA reads TGTGCCAGCAGCTTATACCCCCCCAGATACAGGGGTACAAGGAATAGCAATCAGCCCCAGCATTTT. The encoded protein is CASSLYPPRYRGTRNSNQPQHF.

This chain joins TRBV7-8 and TRBJ2-7; D remains ambiguous. The ends were cut back, 4 bases at V and 7 bases at J, with 11 bases in the middle. The CDR3 consists of 12 residues. Germline V lookup: CDR1 SGHVS, CDR2 FQNEAQ. The CDR3 DNA reads TGTGCCAGCAGCTACCTCTTACGAGAGCAGTACTTC. It codes for CASSYLLREQYF. Supplemented by reference TRBV7-8 and TRBJ2-7, the full variable domain reads GAGVSQSPRYKVAKRGQDVALRCDPISGHVSLFWYQQALGQGPEFLTYFQNEAQLDKSGLPSDRFFAERPEGSVSTLKIQRTQQEDSAVYLCASSYLLREQYFGPGTRLTVT.

V gene TRBV4-1 combines with J gene TRBJ2-3; maybe TRBD2 (5 bases). In germline, CDR1 is MGHRA, CDR2 YSYEKL. This CDR3 spans 16 amino acids. V dropped 0 bases and J dropped 0 bases, with 10 bases sitting between them. CDR3 amino acids: CASSQDNSDSTDTQYF. For the CDR3, the DNA is TGCGCCAGCAGCCAAGATAATAGCGATAGCACAGATACGCAGTATTTT.

The chain recombines TRBV9 with TRBJ2-6; the D is unclear. The CDR3 runs to 14 residues. V was trimmed by 3 bases and J by 0 bases, leaving 4 bases between them. The germline V gene has CDR1 SGDLS and CDR2 YYNGEE. The CDR3 reads CASSDPSGANVLTF. The CDR3 nucleotides read TGTGCCAGCAGCGATCCCTCTGGGGCCAACGTCCTGACTTTC.

In its sample, this clone was seen a few times. The chain employs TRBV6-4 and TRBJ2-1; D uncertain. The V gene's germline CDR1 is MRHNA and CDR2 SNTAGT. The CDR3 extends over 14 amino acids. Trimming shortened V by 2 bases and J by 3 bases, and 8 bases separated the two germline ends. The CDR3 DNA reads as TGTGCCAGCAGTGACGGGCCAAACTACAATGAGCAGTTCTTC. This gives the protein CASSDGPNYNEQFF.

The CDR3 sequence: CASSLYRDTQYF. CDR3 DNA: TGTGCCAGCAGTTTGTATAGGGATACGCAGTATTTT. The chain recombines TRBV27 with TRBJ2-3; no clear D. V lost 3 bases and J 6 bases, leaving 7 bases between the germline ends. CDR3 size: 12 residues. Per the germline V gene, CDR1 is MNHEY and CDR2 is SMNVEV (reference sequence).

The J gene is TRBJ1-2, the V gene TRBV9, with D possibly matching TRBD1 (5 bases). The germline CDR1 and CDR2 sequences are SGDLS and YYNGEE. The CDR3 loop spans 13 amino acids. V was shortened by 3 bases and J by 3 bases, with 9 bases between the two germline ends. Here the CDR3 DNA reads TGTGCCAGCAGCGGACAGAACCACTATGGCTACACCTTC. It specifies CASSGQNHYGYTF. Based on the CDR3 plus reference TRBV9 and TRBJ1-2, the full variable domain is DSGVTQTPKHLITATGQRVTLRCSPRSGDLSVYWYQQSLDQGLQFLIQYYNGEERAKGNILERFSAQQFPDLHSELNLSSLELGDSALYFCASSGQNHYGYTFGSGTRLTVV.

J is TRBJ2-7 and V is TRBV9, with 8 bases matching TRBD2. Germline values: CDR1 SGDLS, CDR2 YYNGEE. J gave up 5 bases and V 0 bases, and 4 bases lay outside the gene matches. The CDR3 is made up of 14 amino acids. CDR3: CASSVATGGDEQYF. The CDR3 nucleotides read TGTGCCAGCAGCGTAGCTACCGGGGGGGACGAGCAGTACTTC. Combining the CDR3 with reference TRBV9 and TRBJ2-7 gives the whole variable domain DSGVTQTPKHLITATGQRVTLRCSPRSGDLSVYWYQQSLDQGLQFLIQYYNGEERAKGNILERFSAQQFPDLHSELNLSSLELGDSALYFCASSVATGGDEQYFGPGTRLTVT.

The V and J genes are TRBV4-2 and TRBJ1-1, with TRBD1 matching over 7 bases. From germline, CDR1 is LGHNA and CDR2 YNFKEQ. This CDR3 spans 16 amino acids. V lost 4 bases and J lost 2; bases outside the gene matches: 10. The CDR3 loop is CASSPRGGAGNTEAFF. CDR3 sequence (DNA): TGTGCCAGCAGCCCCAGGGGGGGGGCGGGAAACACTGAAGCTTTCTTT.

CDR3 region: CASSFGGTYEQYF. The CDR3 region has the DNA TGTGCCAGCAGTTTCGGGGGGACCTACGAGCAGTACTTC. The chain carries TRBV27 and TRBJ2-7; 7 positions match TRBD2. The CDR3 contains 13 residues. Trimming took 3 bases from V and 2 from J; bases not matched to a gene: 1. CDR1 is MNHEY and CDR2 is SMNVEV in the germline V gene (reference sequence).

CDR3 DNA: TGTGCCAGCACCCTTTCAGGGGTTCAGCCCCAGCATTTT. Residues: CASTLSGVQPQHF. The chain recombines TRBV2 with TRBJ1-5; tentative D call: TRBD1 (6 bases). Trimming took off 7 bases at V and 6 bases at J, with 13 bases between the two ends. The germline V gene has CDR1 SNHLY and CDR2 FYNNEI. This CDR3 is built from 13 residues.

In DNA form, the CDR3 reads TGTGCCAGTAGTGGAAGACATTACTACGAGCAGTACTTC. The encoded protein is CASSGRHYYEQYF. The chain combines TRBV19 with TRBJ2-7; D uncertain. The CDR3 loop spans 13 amino acids. Germline lookup yields CDR1 LNHDA and CDR2 SQIVND (reference sequence). With 5 bases removed from V and 3 bases from J, the gap between germline ends came to 11 bases.

The chain carries TRBV27 and TRBJ2-7, with a tentative D call TRBD1 (7 bases). The germline gives CDR1 MNHEY, CDR2 SMNVEV (reference sequence). CDR3 size: 14 residues. Trimming stripped 10 bases from V and 2 bases from J, with 18 bases between. The CDR3 here is CATQGGYRTYEQYF. In nucleotides, the CDR3 is TGTGCCACCCAGGGGGGCTACCGAACCTACGAGCAGTACTTC.

The chain recombines TRBV6-5 with TRBJ2-7, with D perhaps matching TRBD1 or TRBD2 (5 bases each). Trimming stripped 6 bases from V and 0 bases from J, with 15 bases between. Per the germline V gene, CDR1 is MNHEY and CDR2 is SVGAGI. This CDR3 is built from 15 residues. CDR3 in amino acids: CASSKFAGSSYEQYF. The CDR3 DNA reads as TGTGCCAGCAGCAAATTTGCAGGGAGCTCCTACGAGCAGTACTTC.

This clone was recorded once. V gene TRBV27 combines with J gene TRBJ2-7; 9 bases agree with TRBD1. The CDR3 has 14 residues. Germline V lookup: CDR1 MNHEY, CDR2 SMNVEV (reference sequence). J gave up 6 bases and V 6 bases, and 9 bases lay outside the gene matches. CDR3 sequence reads: CASSYTGTGTEQYF. The CDR3 DNA follows: TGTGCCAGCAGCTACACCGGGACAGGGACCGAGCAGTACTTC.

The chain joins TRBV4-1 to TRBJ2-7; D tentatively fits TRBD1 or TRBD2 (5 bases each). This CDR3 spans 14 amino acids. CDR1 and CDR2 from the germline V gene are MGHRA and YSYEKL. Trimming took off 7 bases at V and 1 base at J, with 14 bases between the two ends. The CDR3 DNA follows: TGCGCCAGCACCCAGGGACCGAATTCCTACGAGCAGTACTTC. Translated: CASTQGPNSYEQYF.